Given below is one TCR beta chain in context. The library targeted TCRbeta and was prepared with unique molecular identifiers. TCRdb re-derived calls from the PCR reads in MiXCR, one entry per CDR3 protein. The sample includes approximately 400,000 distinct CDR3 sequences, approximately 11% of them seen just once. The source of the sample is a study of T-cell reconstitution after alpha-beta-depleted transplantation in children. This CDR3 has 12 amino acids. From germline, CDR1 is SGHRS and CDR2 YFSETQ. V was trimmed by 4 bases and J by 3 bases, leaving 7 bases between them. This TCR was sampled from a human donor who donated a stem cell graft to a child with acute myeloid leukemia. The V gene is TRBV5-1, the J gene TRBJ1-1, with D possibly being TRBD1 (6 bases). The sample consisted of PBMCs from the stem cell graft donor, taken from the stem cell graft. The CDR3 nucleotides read TGCGCCAGCAGCGAGGGGGACACTGAAGCTTTCTTT. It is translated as CASSEGDTEAFF. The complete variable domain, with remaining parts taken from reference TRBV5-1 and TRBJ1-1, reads KAGVTQTPRYLIKTRGQQVTLSCSPISGHRSVSWYQQTPGQGLQFLFEYFSETQRNKGNFPGRFSGRQFSNSRSEMNVSTLELGDSALYLCASSEGDTEAFFGQGTRLTVV.